These 18 T cell receptor beta chains share one sample of origin, sequenced in a study of shared clonotypes between healthy human individuals. This table comes from immunoSEQ multiplex PCR, and its TCRdb copy is limited to in-frame clones, with some not included. This sample yields hundreds of thousands of clones, of which about 96% are seen a single time; approximately 0.32% belongs to the top ten. The sequenced sample was memory CD8+ T cells sorted from blood. Documented subset: CD45RO+ cells pooled with CCR7-negative TemRA cells. These receptor sequences come from a man younger than 40 in good health.

V is TRBV10-3 and J is TRBJ2-6; D possibly matches TRBD1 or TRBD2 (5 bases each). CDR1 and CDR2 from the germline V gene are ENHRY and SYGVKD. This CDR3 has 17 residues. Trimming removed 4 bases at V and 0 bases at J, with 13 bases between. The CDR3 region is CAISGRDGRSGANVLTF. In DNA form, the CDR3 reads TGTGCCATCAGTGGACGGGACGGCCGCTCTGGGGCCAACGTCCTGACTTTC.

The chain employs TRBV2 and TRBJ2-3; D assignment may be TRBD1 or TRBD2 (5 bases each). Germline CDR1 reads SNHLY; CDR2 reads FYNNEI. V was cut by 4 bases and J by 1 base, with 12 bases left in between. The CDR3 runs to 15 residues. The CDR3 region has the DNA TGTGCCAGCAGTGGGGGGAGATGGGGCACAGATACGCAGTATTTT. It codes for CASSGGRWGTDTQYF.

The chain combines TRBV6-1 with TRBJ2-7; 9 positions match TRBD1. Trimming cost V 7 bases and J 4 bases; bases outside gene matches: 8. The germline V gene encodes CDR1 MNHNS and CDR2 SASEGT. This CDR3 contains 14 residues. The CDR3 loop is CASTKPQGAYEQYF. DNA of the CDR3: TGTGCCAGCACCAAACCACAGGGGGCTTACGAGCAGTACTTC.

V and J are TRBV5-1 and TRBJ2-3; D gene unclear. Germline CDR1 is SGHRS and CDR2 is YFSETQ. Trimming removed 4 bases from V and 0 bases from J, with 6 bases in between. The CDR3 totals 13 residues. Here the CDR3 DNA reads TGCGCCAGCAGCCAGACTAGCACAGATACGCAGTATTTT. Amino acid sequence: CASSQTSTDTQYF.

The J gene is TRBJ1-6, the V gene TRBV5-1, with TRBD1 identical over 9 bases. The CDR3 is 16 residues long. V was pared by 3 bases and J by 10 bases, with 11 bases of the junction left unmatched. The germline V gene encodes CDR1 SGHRS and CDR2 YFSETQ. Written as DNA, the CDR3 is TGCGCCAGCAGCTCGGAGACGGGACAGGGAGAATCACCCCTCCACTTT. It codes for CASSSETGQGESPLHF.

The V and J genes are TRBV10-1 and TRBJ2-5, with unresolved D. Germline V CDR1 and CDR2: WNHNN, SYGVQD (reference sequence). The CDR3 covers 14 residues. V was clipped by 2 bases and J by 7 bases, with 14 bases between them. The CDR3 is CASSEILDDGTQYF. CDR3 sequence (DNA): TGCGCCAGCAGTGAGATTTTGGATGACGGGACCCAGTACTTC.

The chain recombines TRBV11-2 with TRBJ2-5; D gene unclear. Between the trimmed V and J ends, which lost 0 bases and 2 bases, there was a span of 7 bases. Germline loops: CDR1 SGHAT, CDR2 FQNNGV. CDR3 length equals 14 residues. This CDR3 is CASSLEVLQETQYF. The CDR3 DNA reads TGTGCCAGCAGCTTAGAGGTCTTACAAGAGACCCAGTACTTC.

The chain joins TRBV11-2 to TRBJ2-7; TRBD2 aligns across 12 bases. V gave up 5 bases and J gave up 2 bases; unmatched junction bases: 4. CDR3 size: 15 residues. The germline V gene has CDR1 SGHAT and CDR2 FQNNGV. The CDR3, as DNA: TGTGCCAGCAGCCGACTAGCGGGAGACCCCTACGAGCAGTACTTC. It yields the protein CASSRLAGDPYEQYF.

The V and J genes are TRBV2 and TRBJ2-7; no reliable D call. The CDR3 length is 11 residues. Trimming left V 4 bases short and J 4 bases short, with 5 bases between. CDR1 is SNHLY, CDR2 FYNNEI, per germline. The CDR3 region is CASSVEYEQYF. The CDR3 DNA is TGTGCCAGCAGTGTTGAGTACGAGCAGTACTTC.

The J gene is TRBJ2-1, the V gene TRBV5-4; no definite D call. V lost 3 bases to trimming and J lost 7 bases, with 11 bases between them. Per germline, CDR1 SGHNT and CDR2 YYREEE (reference sequence). The CDR3 runs 13 residues. CDR3 nucleotide sequence: TGTGCCAGCAGCTCTGGATCCCTAAATGAGCAGTTCTTC. The encoded protein is CASSSGSLNEQFF.

This chain uses TRBV30 with TRBJ2-3, with D tentatively TRBD2 (6 bases). Germline CDR1 is GTSNPN and CDR2 is SVGIG (reference sequence). This CDR3 is built from 16 residues. The ends were cut back, 3 bases at V and 2 bases at J, with 18 bases in the middle. This CDR3 is CAWSLGLARYTDTQYF. Written as DNA, the CDR3 is TGTGCCTGGAGCCTAGGGCTAGCGCGTTACACAGATACGCAGTATTTT.

This chain uses TRBV6-6 with TRBJ2-5, with TRBD2 matching 9 bases. The ends lost 5 bases at V and 3 bases at J; junction bases unmatched: 7. There are 15 residues in the CDR3. Germline values: CDR1 MNHNY, CDR2 SVGAGI (reference sequence). CDR3 amino acids: CASSAWLAGEETQYF. In DNA, the CDR3 is TGTGCCAGCAGTGCGTGGTTAGCGGGAGAAGAGACCCAGTACTTC.

The chain carries TRBV11-3 and TRBJ2-7; possible D gene TRBD1, 7 bases. This CDR3 contains 15 residues. Trimming removed 3 bases from V and 4 bases from J, with 16 bases in between. Looked up from germline, CDR1 is SGHNT and CDR2 is YENEEA. This CDR3 is CASSLGGAGGYEQYF. DNA of the CDR3: TGTGCCAGCAGCTTGGGCGGGGCAGGGGGATACGAGCAGTACTTC.

This clone was observed once. The genes are TRBV27 and TRBJ2-5; D is ambiguous. Germline lookup yields CDR1 MNHEY and CDR2 SMNVEV (reference sequence). The CDR3 contains 12 residues. V was cut by 7 bases and J by 1 base, with 7 bases left in between. CDR3 DNA: TGTGCCAGCACCTCTACCCAAGAGACCCAGTACTTC. Residues: CASTSTQETQYF.

The chain uses TRBV7-9 and TRBJ2-4; 9 bases agree with TRBD2. The CDR3 is 17 amino acids. Looked up from germline, CDR1 is SEHNR and CDR2 is FQNEAQ (reference sequence). The V and J ends lost 4 bases and 3 bases, in that order; junction bases with no gene match: 10. CDR3 sequence: CASSSPPGLADKNIQYF. Here the CDR3 DNA reads TGTGCCAGCAGCTCCCCTCCGGGACTAGCTGACAAAAACATTCAGTACTTC.

This sequence joins TRBV5-1 and TRBJ2-2, with 8 bases fitting TRBD2. The V gene end was trimmed by 6 bases and the J gene end by 3 bases; junction bases not matched to a gene: 16. Germline V gene data show CDR1 as SGHRS and CDR2 as YFSETQ. This CDR3 region has 18 residues. The CDR3 coding sequence is TGCGCCAGCAAGGCACCCAGCGGGAGCTTTAGGGACACCGGGGAGCTGTTTTTT. Its protein is CASKAPSGSFRDTGELFF.

The count of this clone is one. V and J are TRBV28 and TRBJ1-3; D is unresolved. This CDR3 contains 13 residues. The germline V gene encodes CDR1 MDHEN and CDR2 SYDVKM. The V gene lost 7 bases and the J gene lost 0 bases, with 7 bases spanning the gap. The chain's CDR3 is CASNDPSGNTIYF. The CDR3 DNA sequence: TGTGCCAGCAACGACCCCTCTGGAAACACCATATATTTT.

V and J are TRBV11-3 and TRBJ2-1; D assignment may be TRBD1 or TRBD2 (5 bases each). V was cut by 6 bases and J by 3 bases, with 9 bases left in between. In germline, CDR1 is SGHNT, CDR2 YENEEA. CDR3 length: 13 amino acids. The CDR3 DNA reads as TGTGCCAGCAGTGGGACCGACTACAATGAGCAGTTCTTC. This sequence encodes CASSGTDYNEQFF.